These 28 T cell receptor beta chains originate from one sample sequenced in a study of CXCR3-negative and CXCR3-positive naive CD8 T cells. UMI-labeled TRB cDNA libraries were prepared by 5' RACE. Using the 5' RACE reads, TCRdb records one entry per CDR3 protein without DNA. Recorded for this sample: approximately 52,000 distinct CDR3 sequences. The sequenced sample consisted of memory CD8+ T cells from blood. These receptors all come from a human donor in good health. Some clones in this sample may be carry-over from other donors' samples.

The chain carries TRBV7-6 and TRBJ2-7; the TCRdb D gene call, TRBD1, has no DNA to confirm it. CDR1 SGHVS and CDR2 FNYEAQ come from the germline V gene. This CDR3 region has 16 residues. CDR3: CASSPSEAGAAYEQYF.

The CDR3 region is CSTRLAGANTGELFF. The V call is TRBV29-1, the J call TRBJ2-2; TCRdb's D gene call, TRBD2, goes unchecked for lack of DNA. This CDR3 is built from 15 residues. CDR1 and CDR2 from the germline V gene are SQVTM and ANQGSEA.

V and J are TRBV7-9 and TRBJ2-3; TCRdb outputs TRBD2, but without DNA this stays unchecked. The CDR3 covers 16 residues. From germline, CDR1 is SEHNR and CDR2 FQNEAQ (reference sequence). The CDR3 spells CASSLFGGGSTDTQYF.

The chain has TRBV29-1 and TRBJ2-7; TCRdb's assignment of TRBD1 cannot be checked, as there is no DNA. CDR3 length: 13 amino acids. From germline, CDR1 is SQVTM and CDR2 ANQGSEA. CDR3 residues: CSVEKGGLYEQYF.

This rearrangement joins TRBV29-1 to TRBJ2-3. Germline V lookup: CDR1 SQVTM, CDR2 ANQGSEA. CDR3 length: 12 amino acids. CDR3 sequence reads: CSVGTIEDTQYF.

The chain carries TRBV7-2 and TRBJ2-3. In germline, CDR1 is SGHTA, CDR2 FQGNSA. The CDR3 is made up of 13 amino acids. CDR3 protein: CASRPSATDTQYF.

The rearrangement uses TRBV7-6 and TRBJ2-7; there is no DNA to check the TCRdb D call of TRBD1. Germline V gives CDR1 SGHVS, CDR2 FNYEAQ. This CDR3 has 14 amino acids. CDR3: CASSERDRLYEQYF.

The CDR3 loop is CASSPAGNTEAFF. The chain joins TRBV7-8 to TRBJ1-1. The CDR3 runs to 13 residues. In germline, CDR1 is SGHVS, CDR2 FQNEAQ.

This chain connects TRBV4-3 to TRBJ1-4; the TRBD1 assignment by TCRdb is unverifiable without DNA. The germline V gene has CDR1 LGHNA and CDR2 YSLEER. The CDR3 covers 21 residues. CDR3 amino acids: CASSQEILVGQGVFENEKLFF.

The chain couples TRBV7-7 to TRBJ2-5; TCRdb selects TRBD2, and the lack of DNA leaves this call unchecked. The CDR3 totals 17 residues. Germline values: CDR1 SSHAT, CDR2 FNYEAQ (reference sequence). CDR3 sequence: CASSTRTQRGGLGTQYF.

This chain joins TRBV7-6 and TRBJ2-6; as DNA is missing, the TRBD1 call by TCRdb cannot be tested. CDR1 SGHVS and CDR2 FNYEAQ come from the germline V gene. This CDR3 is built from 16 residues. The CDR3 reads CASSPRVGDGANVLTF.

The genes are TRBV28 and TRBJ2-7; TCRdb indicates TRBD2, and absent DNA this call remains unverified. The CDR3 contains 15 residues. CDR1 and CDR2 from the germline V gene are MDHEN and SYDVKM. CDR3 protein: CATMTSGPLSYEQYF.

The chain employs TRBV28 and TRBJ2-2. CDR3 length: 13 residues. Germline CDR1 MDHEN, CDR2 SYDVKM. CDR3 residues: CATQIAVTGELFF.

V usage is TRBV20-1 and J usage is TRBJ1-6; TCRdb's D gene call, TRBD1, goes unchecked for lack of DNA. The CDR3 extends over 14 amino acids. Looked up from germline, CDR1 is DFQATT and CDR2 is SNEGSKA (reference sequence). The CDR3 here is CSASSGGNDSPLHF.

The chain couples TRBV7-2 to TRBJ2-1; the TRBD2 assignment by TCRdb is unverifiable without DNA. CDR1 is SGHTA and CDR2 is FQGNSA in the germline V gene. The CDR3 is 12 amino acids. CDR3 sequence: CASSPREDEQFF.

This chain links TRBV29-1 with TRBJ2-1; TCRdb selects TRBD2, and the lack of DNA leaves this call unchecked. Germline V gene lookup returns CDR1 SQVTM and CDR2 ANQGSEA. The CDR3 is 13 residues long. CDR3 loop: CSVEDGLANEQFF.

The CDR3 loop reads CASSQDLTEKLFF. The chain has TRBV14 and TRBJ1-4. The length of the CDR3 is 13 residues. Germline CDR1 is SGHDN and CDR2 is FVKESK.

The chain combines TRBV29-1 with TRBJ2-2; TCRdb calls TRBD1, which cannot be checked without DNA. Germline V gives CDR1 SQVTM, CDR2 ANQGSEA. The CDR3 is 12 residues long. Here the CDR3 reads CSVRTVTGELFF.

The genes are TRBV29-1 and TRBJ2-5. CDR1 and CDR2 from the germline V gene are SQVTM and ANQGSEA. This CDR3 has 16 residues. The chain's CDR3 is CSVGGLPGSLGETQYF.

CDR3 protein: CASSQEWPPNEQYF. The chain is built from TRBV4-3 and TRBJ2-7. The germline CDR1 and CDR2 sequences are LGHNA and YSLEER. The CDR3 totals 14 residues.

The chain links TRBV28 to TRBJ2-5; no DNA is available, so the TRBD1 call from TCRdb remains unchecked. The CDR3 covers 15 residues. Germline V CDR1 and CDR2: MDHEN, SYDVKM. CDR3 protein: CASSSNTRGQETQYF.

The chain employs TRBV7-9 and TRBJ2-3. CDR1 is SEHNR, CDR2 FQNEAQ, per germline (reference sequence). This CDR3 has 13 amino acids. The chain's CDR3 is CASNQDVSDTQYF.

The chain joins TRBV7-3 to TRBJ1-1; as DNA is missing, the TRBD1 call by TCRdb cannot be tested. The CDR3 runs 14 residues. Germline CDR1 and CDR2: SGHTA and FQGTGA. This CDR3 reads CASSQTGSNTEAFF.

The chain combines TRBV6-6 with TRBJ2-5; the D call of TRBD1 rests on TCRdb alone, since no DNA is present to check it. This CDR3 is built from 16 residues. From germline, CDR1 is MNHNY and CDR2 SVGAGI (reference sequence). The CDR3 sequence: CASSYQGAPLMETQYF.

The chain carries TRBV20-1 and TRBJ2-7; the TCRdb D gene call, TRBD2, has no DNA to confirm it. Germline V gene sequence: CDR1 DFQATT, CDR2 SNEGSKA (reference sequence). There are 14 residues in the CDR3. The CDR3 protein is CSATVAGVSYEQYF.

V and J are TRBV3-1 and TRBJ2-3; TCRdb's assignment of TRBD2 cannot be checked, as there is no DNA. This CDR3 comprises 18 residues. CDR1 and CDR2 (germline): LGHDT, YNNKEL (reference sequence). The CDR3 region is CASSQVTSGGPSTDTQYF.

The chain employs TRBV20-1 and TRBJ1-1; TCRdb returns TRBD1, unconfirmable since there is no DNA. This CDR3 has 12 residues. From germline, CDR1 is DFQATT and CDR2 SNEGSKA (reference sequence). CDR3 amino acids: CSVNRARAEAFF.

The chain combines TRBV29-1 with TRBJ2-5; TCRdb outputs TRBD1, but without DNA this stays unchecked. This CDR3 contains 14 residues. In germline, CDR1 is SQVTM, CDR2 ANQGSEA. CDR3: CSVEEDMTGETQYF. The full variable domain, completed using reference TRBV29-1 and TRBJ2-5, is SAVISQKPSRDICQRGTSLTIQCQVDSQVTMMFWYRQQPGQSLTLIATANQGSEATYESGFVIDKFPISRPNLTFSTLTVSNMSPEDSSIYLCSVEEDMTGETQYFGPGTRLLVL.